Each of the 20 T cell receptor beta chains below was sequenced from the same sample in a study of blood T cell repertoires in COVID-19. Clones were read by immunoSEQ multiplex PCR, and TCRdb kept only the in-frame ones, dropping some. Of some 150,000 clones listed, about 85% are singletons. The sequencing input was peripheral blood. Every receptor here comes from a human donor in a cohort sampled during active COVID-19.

The CDR3 DNA follows: TGTGCCAGCAGCCGCGGGGACAGGGGGAGGAGTATCACTGAAGCTTTCTTT. This translates into CASSRGDRGRSITEAFF. The chain carries TRBV3-1 (or the pseudogene TRBV3-2) and TRBJ1-1; 11 bases fit TRBD1. The CDR3 contains 17 residues. Germline CDR1 is LGHDT and CDR2 is YNNKEL (reference sequence). The V and J ends lost 4 bases and 4 bases, in that order; junction bases with no gene match: 11.

CDR3 in amino acids: CASSQGSDWRSNQPQHF. The CDR3 DNA is TGTGCCAGCAGCCAGGGGAGTGACTGGCGTTCTAATCAGCCCCAGCATTTT. V and J are TRBV11-2 and TRBJ1-5; tentative D call: TRBD1 (6 bases). From germline, CDR1 is SGHAT and CDR2 FQNNGV. The V gene lost 5 bases and the J gene lost 4 bases, with 21 bases spanning the gap. The CDR3 sequence is 17 residues long. Using reference TRBV11-2 and TRBJ1-5 for the parts outside the CDR3, the full variable domain is EAGVAQSPRYKIIEKRQSVAFWCNPISGHATLYWYQQILGQGPKLLIQFQNNGVVDDSQLPKDRFSAERLKGVDSTLKIQPAKLEDSAVYLCASSQGSDWRSNQPQHFGDGTRLSIL.

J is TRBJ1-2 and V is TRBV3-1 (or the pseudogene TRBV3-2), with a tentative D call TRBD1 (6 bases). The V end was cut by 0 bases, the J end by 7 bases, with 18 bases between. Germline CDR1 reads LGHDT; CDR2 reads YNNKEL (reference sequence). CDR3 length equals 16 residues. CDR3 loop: CASSQDKGQPRGGYTF. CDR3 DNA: TGTGCCAGCAGCCAAGATAAAGGACAGCCGAGGGGTGGCTACACCTTC.

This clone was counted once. CDR3 loop: CASSPVWAGGREKLFF. The CDR3 nucleotides read TGTGCCAGCAGCCCCGTTTGGGCAGGGGGACGGGAAAAACTGTTTTTT. The chain uses TRBV3-1 (or the pseudogene TRBV3-2) and TRBJ1-4; TRBD1 aligns across 7 bases. Losses at the gene ends were 4 bases for V and 8 bases for J; bases not matched to a gene: 13. Germline loops: CDR1 LGHDT, CDR2 YNNKEL (reference sequence). The CDR3 length is 16 residues.

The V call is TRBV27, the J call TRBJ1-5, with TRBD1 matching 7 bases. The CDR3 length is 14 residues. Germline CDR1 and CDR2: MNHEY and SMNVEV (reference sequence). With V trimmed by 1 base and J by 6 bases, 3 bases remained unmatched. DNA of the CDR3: TGTGCCAGCAGTTTATTGTCAGGGGGTCAGCCCCAGCATTTT. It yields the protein CASSLLSGGQPQHF.

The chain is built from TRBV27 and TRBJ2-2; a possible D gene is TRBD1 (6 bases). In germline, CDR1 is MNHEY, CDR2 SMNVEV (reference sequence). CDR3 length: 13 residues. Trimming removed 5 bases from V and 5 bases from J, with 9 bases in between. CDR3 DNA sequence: TGTGCCAGCAGTCTGCAGGGGACCGGGGAGCTGTTTTTT. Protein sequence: CASSLQGTGELFF.

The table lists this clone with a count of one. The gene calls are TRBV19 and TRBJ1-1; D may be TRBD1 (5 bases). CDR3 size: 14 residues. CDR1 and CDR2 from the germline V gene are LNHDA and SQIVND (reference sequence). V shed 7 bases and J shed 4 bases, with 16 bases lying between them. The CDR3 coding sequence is TGTGCCAGTAACCCCACGGGGGTTGGCACTGAAGCTTTCTTT. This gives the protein CASNPTGVGTEAFF.

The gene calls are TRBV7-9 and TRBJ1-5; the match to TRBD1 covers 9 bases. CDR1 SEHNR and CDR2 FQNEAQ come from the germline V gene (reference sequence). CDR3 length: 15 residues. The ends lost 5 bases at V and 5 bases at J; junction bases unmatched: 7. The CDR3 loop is CASSAGTGTHQPQHF. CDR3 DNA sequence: TGTGCCAGCAGCGCCGGGACAGGGACCCATCAGCCCCAGCATTTT.

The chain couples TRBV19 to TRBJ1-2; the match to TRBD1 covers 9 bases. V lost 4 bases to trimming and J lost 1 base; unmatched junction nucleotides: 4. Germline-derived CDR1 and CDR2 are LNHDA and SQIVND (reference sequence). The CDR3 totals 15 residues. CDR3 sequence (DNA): TGTGCCAGTAGTACCGGGACAGGGAATAACTATGGCTACACCTTC. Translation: CASSTGTGNNYGYTF. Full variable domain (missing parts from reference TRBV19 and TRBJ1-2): DGGITQSPKYLFRKEGQNVTLSCEQNLNHDAMYWYRQDPGQGLRLIYYSQIVNDFQKGDIAEGYSVSREKKESFPLTVTSAQKNPTAFYLCASSTGTGNNYGYTFGSGTRLTVV.

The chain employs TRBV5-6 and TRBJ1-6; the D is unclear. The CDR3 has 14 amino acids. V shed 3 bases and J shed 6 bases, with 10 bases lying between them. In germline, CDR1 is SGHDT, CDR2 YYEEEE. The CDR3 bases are TGTGCCAGCAGCTATACCGGGAGTAATTCACCCCTCCACTTT. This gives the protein CASSYTGSNSPLHF.

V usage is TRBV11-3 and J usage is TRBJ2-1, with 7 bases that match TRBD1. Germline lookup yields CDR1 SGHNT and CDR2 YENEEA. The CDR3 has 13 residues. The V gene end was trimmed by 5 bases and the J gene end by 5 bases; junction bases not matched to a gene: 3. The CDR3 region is CASSIGTDNEQFF. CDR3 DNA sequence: TGTGCCAGCAGCATCGGGACAGACAATGAGCAGTTCTTC.

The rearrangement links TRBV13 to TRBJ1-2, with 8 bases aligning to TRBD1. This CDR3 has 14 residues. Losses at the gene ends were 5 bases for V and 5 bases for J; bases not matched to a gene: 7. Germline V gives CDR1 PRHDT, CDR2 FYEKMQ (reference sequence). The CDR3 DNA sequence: TGTGCCAGCAGCCTAAGGACAGGGAGATATGGCTACACCTTC. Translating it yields CASSLRTGRYGYTF.

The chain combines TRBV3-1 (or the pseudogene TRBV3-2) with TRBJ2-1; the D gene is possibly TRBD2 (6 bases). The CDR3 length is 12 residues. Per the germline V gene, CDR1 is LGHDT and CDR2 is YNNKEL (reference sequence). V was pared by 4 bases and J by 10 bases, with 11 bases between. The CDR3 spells CASSLDREEQFF. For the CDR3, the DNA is TGTGCCAGCAGCCTCGACCGGGAGGAGCAGTTCTTC.

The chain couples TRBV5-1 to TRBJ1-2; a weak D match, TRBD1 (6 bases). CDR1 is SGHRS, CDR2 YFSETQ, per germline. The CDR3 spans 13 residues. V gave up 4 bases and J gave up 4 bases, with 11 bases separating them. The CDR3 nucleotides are TGCGCCAGCAGCCTCCAGGGGCTCTATGGCTACACCTTC. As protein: CASSLQGLYGYTF.

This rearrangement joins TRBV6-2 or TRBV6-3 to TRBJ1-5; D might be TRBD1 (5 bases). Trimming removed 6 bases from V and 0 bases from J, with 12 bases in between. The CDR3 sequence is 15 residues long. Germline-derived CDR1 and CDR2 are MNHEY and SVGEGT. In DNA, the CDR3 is TGTGCCAGCAGCCCGGGGCTGCATAGCAATCAGCCCCAGCATTTT. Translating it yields CASSPGLHSNQPQHF.

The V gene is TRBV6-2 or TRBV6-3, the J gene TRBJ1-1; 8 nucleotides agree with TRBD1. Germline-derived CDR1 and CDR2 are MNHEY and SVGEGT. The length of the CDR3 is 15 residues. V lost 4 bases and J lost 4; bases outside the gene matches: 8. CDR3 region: CASSSSGGWSTEAFF. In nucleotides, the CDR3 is TGTGCCAGCAGTTCTTCAGGGGGCTGGTCCACTGAAGCTTTCTTT.

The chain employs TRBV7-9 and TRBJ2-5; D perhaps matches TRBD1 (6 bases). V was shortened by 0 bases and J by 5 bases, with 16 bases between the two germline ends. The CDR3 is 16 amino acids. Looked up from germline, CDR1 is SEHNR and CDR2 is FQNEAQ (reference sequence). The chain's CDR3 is CASSLAQGGSLETQYF. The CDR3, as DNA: TGTGCCAGCAGCTTAGCACAGGGTGGTTCGTTGGAGACCCAGTACTTC.

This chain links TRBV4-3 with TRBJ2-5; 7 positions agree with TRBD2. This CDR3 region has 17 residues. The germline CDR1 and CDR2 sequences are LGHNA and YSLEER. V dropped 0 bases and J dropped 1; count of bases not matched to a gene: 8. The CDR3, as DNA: TGCGCCAGCAGCCAAGAGGTTAGCGGGCGCGTCCAAGAGACCCAGTACTTC. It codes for CASSQEVSGRVQETQYF.

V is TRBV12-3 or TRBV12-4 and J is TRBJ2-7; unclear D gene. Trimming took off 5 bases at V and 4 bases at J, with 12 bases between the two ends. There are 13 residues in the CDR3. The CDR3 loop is CASSPPSEYEQYF. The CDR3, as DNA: TGTGCCAGCAGTCCCCCCTCGGAGTACGAGCAGTACTTC.

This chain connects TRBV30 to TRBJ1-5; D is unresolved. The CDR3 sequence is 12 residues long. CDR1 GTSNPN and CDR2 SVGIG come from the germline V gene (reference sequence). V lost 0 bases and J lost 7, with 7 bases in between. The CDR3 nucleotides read TGTGCCTGGAGTGTACTGTGGCAGCCCCAGCATTTT. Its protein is CAWSVLWQPQHF.